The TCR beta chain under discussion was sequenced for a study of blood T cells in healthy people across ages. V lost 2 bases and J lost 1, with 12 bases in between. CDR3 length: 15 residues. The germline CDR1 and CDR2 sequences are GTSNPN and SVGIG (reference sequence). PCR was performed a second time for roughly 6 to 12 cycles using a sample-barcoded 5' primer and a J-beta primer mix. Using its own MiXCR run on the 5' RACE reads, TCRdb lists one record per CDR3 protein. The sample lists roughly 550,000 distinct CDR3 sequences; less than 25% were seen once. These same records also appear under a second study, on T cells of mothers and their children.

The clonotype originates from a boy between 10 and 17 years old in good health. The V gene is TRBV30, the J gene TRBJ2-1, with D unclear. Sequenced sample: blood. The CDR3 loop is CAWSIGQASYNEQFF. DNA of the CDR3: TGTGCCTGGAGTATAGGGCAAGCATCCTACAATGAGCAGTTCTTC.